This T cell receptor (beta chain) comes out of a study of T cell changes during pregnancy in multiple sclerosis. Only in-frame clones appear in the TCRdb table, and some are missing; sequencing was by immunoSEQ multiplex PCR. There are around 67,000 clones in the sample; approximately 90% occur only once, and about 2.3% lies in the top ten. V dropped 5 bases and J dropped 4; count of bases not matched to a gene: 29. Germline V gene lookup returns CDR1 MDHEN and CDR2 SYDVKM. The CDR3 runs to 22 residues. This clone was observed a single time. This sequence joins TRBV28 and TRBJ2-5; 9 nucleotides agree with TRBD2. The source is a female donor with multiple sclerosis, enrolled in a pregnancy study. This material consisted of peripheral blood, taken in the first trimester of pregnancy. CDR3 DNA: TGTGCCAGCAGTCTAATCCGACAGGGCGGCCTAGCGGGACTAACCATGGGAGAGACCCAGTACTTC. Translation: CASSLIRQGGLAGLTMGETQYF.